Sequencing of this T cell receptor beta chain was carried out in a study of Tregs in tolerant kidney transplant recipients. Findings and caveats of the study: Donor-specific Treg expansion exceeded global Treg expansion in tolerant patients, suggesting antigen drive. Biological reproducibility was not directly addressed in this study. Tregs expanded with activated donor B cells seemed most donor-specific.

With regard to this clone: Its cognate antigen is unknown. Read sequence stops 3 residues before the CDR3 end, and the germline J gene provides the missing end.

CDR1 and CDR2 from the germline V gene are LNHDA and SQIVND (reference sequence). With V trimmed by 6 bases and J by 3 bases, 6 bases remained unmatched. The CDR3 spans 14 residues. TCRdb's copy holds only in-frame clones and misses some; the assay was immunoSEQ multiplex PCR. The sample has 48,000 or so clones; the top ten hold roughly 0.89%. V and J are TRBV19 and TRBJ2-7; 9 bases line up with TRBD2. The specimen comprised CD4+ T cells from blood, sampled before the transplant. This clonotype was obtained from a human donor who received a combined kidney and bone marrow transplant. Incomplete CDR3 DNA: TGTGCCAGTAGAGGGGGTAGCGGGAGCTACGAG. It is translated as CASRGGSGSYE. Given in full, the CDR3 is CASRGGSGSYEQYF.